The T cell receptor beta chain under discussion was sequenced for a study of regulatory T cells in long-lasting Graves disease. CDR1 is LGHDT, CDR2 YNNKEL, per germline (reference sequence). Germline trimming cut 1 base from V and 6 bases from J; bases unmatched to any gene: 10. The CDR3 consists of 17 residues. Time point of the sample: newly diagnosed GD, antithyroid drugs for less than 3 months. Making the TCR library involved RNA that had been extracted from PBMCs. Assembly of TCR beta libraries relied on iRepertoire HTBI primers together with Arm-PCR of CDR3 regions. From the multiplex PCR reads, TCRdb called clonotypes with MiXCR, one entry per CDR3 protein. The sample has 200,000 to 250,000 distinct CDR3 sequences; roughly 19% are singletons. Findings and caveats of the study: Persistent cases of Graves' showed reduced TCR diversity relative to newly diagnosed patients.

This clonotype was detected many times. Its antigen remains unknown. Separately, the same data were catalogued under a study of T cells in Graves' hyperthyroidism and ophthalmopathy. Per that paper: During a first-round RT-PCR of the TCR CDR3, the HTBI primer set was used.

The sequence was obtained from a woman aged 25 to 39 with Graves disease. The sample was peripheral blood mononuclear cells (PBMCs), taken at new diagnosis, from a patient treated with antithyroid drugs. The chain has TRBV3-1 and TRBJ2-3; 10 bases align to TRBD2. The CDR3 DNA reads TGTGCCAGCAGCCAAGTGCTAAGCGGGAGGGCCGTGGATACGCAGTATTTT. Translation: CASSQVLSGRAVDTQYF.